This record concerns one T cell receptor beta chain sequence. This record belongs to a study of blood T cell repertoires in COVID-19. Study context: PBMCs, B-cell-depleted T cells, or T cells were the source of the cDNA or gDNA that made up the material.

Repertoires were generated with immunoSEQ multiplex PCR, while TCRdb's copy carries only in-frame clones and drops some. The sample lists tens of thousands of clones, 65% to 90% occurring once. CDR1 MDHEN and CDR2 SYDVKM come from the germline V gene. This CDR3 is 14 amino acids long. V shed 2 bases and J shed 2 bases, with 10 bases lying between them. The TCR originated in a man aged 25-45 years with COVID-19, enrolled during active disease. The chain employs TRBV28 and TRBJ2-7; D possibly corresponds to TRBD2 (6 bases). Input material: peripheral blood. The CDR3 nucleotides are TGTGCCAGCAGTTTAGCGGGGCCCCCCTACGAGCAGTACTTC. Its translation: CASSLAGPPYEQYF.